Included here is one TCR beta chain sequence, with context. Its antigen is unknown. This sample was included in a study of T cells in localized non-small cell lung cancer. General study points: One tumor region alone was sequenced, and heterogeneity therefore remains possible. Among the tissues sampled, uninvolved adjacent lung had the highest T cell clonality, above tumor.

The CDR3 runs to 14 residues. Per germline, CDR1 LNHDA and CDR2 SQIVND (reference sequence). Unmatched junction bases numbered 6, after V lost 5 bases and J lost 2 bases. Lung adjacent to the tumor, free of atypia, was sampled at least 2 cm from its margin. The protocol was immunoSEQ multiplex PCR, while the TCRdb copy is restricted to in-frame clones and leaves out a portion. This table has 2,000 to 3,000 clones, about 40% appearing once. The sequencing used normal lung tissue next to the tumor, collected before any cancer treatment. This rearrangement joins TRBV19 to TRBJ2-7, with 7 bases aligning to TRBD1. The receptor was isolated from a woman aged 40-69 years with stage II squamous cell lung carcinoma. CDR3 protein: CASSLRTGTYEQYF. DNA of the CDR3: TGTGCCAGTAGTTTACGGACAGGCACCTACGAGCAGTACTTC.